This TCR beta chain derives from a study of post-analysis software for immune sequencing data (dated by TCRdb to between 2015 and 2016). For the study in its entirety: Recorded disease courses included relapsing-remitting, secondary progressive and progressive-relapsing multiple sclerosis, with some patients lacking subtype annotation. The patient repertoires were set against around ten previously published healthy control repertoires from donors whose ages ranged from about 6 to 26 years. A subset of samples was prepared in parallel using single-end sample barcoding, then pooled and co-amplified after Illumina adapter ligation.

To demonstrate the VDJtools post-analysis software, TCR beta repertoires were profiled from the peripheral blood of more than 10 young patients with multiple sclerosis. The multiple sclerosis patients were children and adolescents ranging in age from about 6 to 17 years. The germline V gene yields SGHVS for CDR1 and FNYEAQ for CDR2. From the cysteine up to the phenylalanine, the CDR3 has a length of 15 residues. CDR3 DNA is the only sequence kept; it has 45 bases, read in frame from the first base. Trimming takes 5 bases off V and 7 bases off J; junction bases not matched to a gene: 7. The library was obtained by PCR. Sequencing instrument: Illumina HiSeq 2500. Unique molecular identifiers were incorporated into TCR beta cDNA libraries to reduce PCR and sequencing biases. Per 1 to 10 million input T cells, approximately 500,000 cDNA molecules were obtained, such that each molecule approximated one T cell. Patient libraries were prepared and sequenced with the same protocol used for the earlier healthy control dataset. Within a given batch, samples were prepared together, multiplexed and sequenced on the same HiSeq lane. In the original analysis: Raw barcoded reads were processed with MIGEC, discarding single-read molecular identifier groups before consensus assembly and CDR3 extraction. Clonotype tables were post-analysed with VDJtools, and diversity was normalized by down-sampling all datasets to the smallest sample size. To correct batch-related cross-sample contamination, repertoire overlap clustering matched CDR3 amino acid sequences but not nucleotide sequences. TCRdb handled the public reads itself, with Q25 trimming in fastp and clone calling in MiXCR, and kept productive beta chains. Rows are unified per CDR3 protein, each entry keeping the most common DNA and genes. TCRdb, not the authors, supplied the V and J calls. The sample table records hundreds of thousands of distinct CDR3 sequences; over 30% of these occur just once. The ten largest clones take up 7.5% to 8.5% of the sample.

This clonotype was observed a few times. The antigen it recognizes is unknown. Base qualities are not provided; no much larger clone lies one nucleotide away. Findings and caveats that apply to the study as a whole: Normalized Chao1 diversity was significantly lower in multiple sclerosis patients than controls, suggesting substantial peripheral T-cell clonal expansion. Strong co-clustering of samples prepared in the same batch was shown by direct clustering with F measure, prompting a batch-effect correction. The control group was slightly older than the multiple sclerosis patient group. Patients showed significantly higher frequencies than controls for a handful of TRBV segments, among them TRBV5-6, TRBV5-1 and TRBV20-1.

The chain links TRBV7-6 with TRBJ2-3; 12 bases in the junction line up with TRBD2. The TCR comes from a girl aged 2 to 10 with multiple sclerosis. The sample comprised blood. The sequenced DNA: TGTGCCAGCAGCGCACTAGCGGGGGGCGTAAATACGCAGTATTTT. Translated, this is CASSALAGGVNTQYF. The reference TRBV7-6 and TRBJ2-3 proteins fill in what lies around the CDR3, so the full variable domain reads GAGVSQSPRYKVTKRGQDVALRCDPISGHVSLYWYRQALGQGPEFLTYFNYEAQQDKSGLPNDRFSAERPEGSISTLTIQRTEQRDSAMYRCASSALAGGVNTQYFGPGTRLTVL.